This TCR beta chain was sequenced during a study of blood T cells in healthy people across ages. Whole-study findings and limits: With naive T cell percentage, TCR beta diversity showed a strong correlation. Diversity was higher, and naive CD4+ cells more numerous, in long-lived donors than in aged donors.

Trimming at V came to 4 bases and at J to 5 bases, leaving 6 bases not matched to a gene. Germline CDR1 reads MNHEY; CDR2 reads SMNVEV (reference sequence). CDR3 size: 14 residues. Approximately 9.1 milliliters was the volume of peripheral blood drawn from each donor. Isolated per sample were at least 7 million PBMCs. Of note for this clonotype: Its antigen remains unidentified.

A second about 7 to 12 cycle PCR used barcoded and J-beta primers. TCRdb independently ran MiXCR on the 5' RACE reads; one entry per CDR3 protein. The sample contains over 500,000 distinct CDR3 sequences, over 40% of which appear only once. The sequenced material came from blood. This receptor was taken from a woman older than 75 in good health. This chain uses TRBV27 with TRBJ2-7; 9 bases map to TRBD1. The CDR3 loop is CASSSGTGLNEQYF. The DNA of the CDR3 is TGTGCCAGCAGTTCCGGGACAGGGTTAAACGAGCAGTACTTC.